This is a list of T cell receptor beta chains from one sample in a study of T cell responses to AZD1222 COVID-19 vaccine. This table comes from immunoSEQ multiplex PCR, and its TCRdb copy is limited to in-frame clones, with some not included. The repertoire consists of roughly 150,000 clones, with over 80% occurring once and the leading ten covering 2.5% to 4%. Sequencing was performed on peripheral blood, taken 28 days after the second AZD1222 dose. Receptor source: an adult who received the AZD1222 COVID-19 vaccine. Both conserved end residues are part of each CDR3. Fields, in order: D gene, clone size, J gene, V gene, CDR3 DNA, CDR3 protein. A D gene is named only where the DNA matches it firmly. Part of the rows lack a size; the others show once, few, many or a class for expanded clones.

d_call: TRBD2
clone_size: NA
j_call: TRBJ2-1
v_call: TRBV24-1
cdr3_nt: TGTGCCACCAGTGATTCTCAGGGAGGGCCGGTGGACAATGAGCAGTTCTTC
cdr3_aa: CATSDSQGGPVDNEQFF

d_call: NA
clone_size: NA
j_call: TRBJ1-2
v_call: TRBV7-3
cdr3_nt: TGTGCCAGCAGCTTAACGGGGAGGGGACCGTATGGCTACACCTTC
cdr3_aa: CASSLTGRGPYGYTF

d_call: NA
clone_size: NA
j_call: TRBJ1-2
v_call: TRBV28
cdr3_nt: TGTGCCAGCAGCGTTGGTGGGGCGGGCGACTATGGCTACACCTTC
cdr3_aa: CASSVGGAGDYGYTF

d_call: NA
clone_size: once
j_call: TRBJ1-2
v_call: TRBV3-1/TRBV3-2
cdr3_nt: TGTGCCAGCAGCCATGAGGGGGTGGGTGGCTACACCTTC
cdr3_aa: CASSHEGVGGYTF

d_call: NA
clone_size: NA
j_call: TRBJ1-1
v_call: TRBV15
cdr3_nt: TGTGCCACCAGCAGAGATTTTGGCCGGGACGGCACTGAAGCTTTCTTT
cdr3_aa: CATSRDFGRDGTEAFF

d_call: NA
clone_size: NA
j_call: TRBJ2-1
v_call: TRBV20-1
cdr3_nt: TGCAGTGCCCAAGGCTATGAGCAGTTCTTC
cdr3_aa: CSAQGYEQFF

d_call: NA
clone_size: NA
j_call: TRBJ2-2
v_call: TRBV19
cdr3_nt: TGTGCCAGTAGTATAGGAAATAGCGCAGCCGGGGAGCTGTTTTTT
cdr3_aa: CASSIGNSAAGELFF

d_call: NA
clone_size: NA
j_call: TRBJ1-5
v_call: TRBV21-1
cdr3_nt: TGTGCCAGCAACCTCTTGTGGTCGTTAAGCAATCAGCCCCAGCATTTT
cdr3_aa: CASNLLWSLSNQPQHF

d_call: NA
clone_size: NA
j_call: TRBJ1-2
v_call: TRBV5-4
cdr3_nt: TGTGCCAGCAGCTTTGGGGGGAACTATGGCTACACCTTC
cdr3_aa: CASSFGGNYGYTF

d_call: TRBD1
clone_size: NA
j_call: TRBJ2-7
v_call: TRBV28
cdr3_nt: TGTGCCAGCAGTCTGGACAGGCGGTACGAGCAGTACTTC
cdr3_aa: CASSLDRRYEQYF

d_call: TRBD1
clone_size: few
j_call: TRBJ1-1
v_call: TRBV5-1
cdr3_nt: TGCGCCAGCAGCGTGCAGGGGGGCACTGAAGCTTTCTTT
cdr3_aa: CASSVQGGTEAFF

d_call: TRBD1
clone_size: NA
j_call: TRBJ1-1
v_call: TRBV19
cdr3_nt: TGTGCCAGTAAAGGCAGGGGGTTTGCTTTCTTT
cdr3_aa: CASKGRGFAFF

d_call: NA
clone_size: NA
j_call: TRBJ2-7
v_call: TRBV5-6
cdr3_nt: TGTGCCAGCAGTCCTACCGGGAGACCGCTCCACGAGCAGTACTTC
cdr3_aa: CASSPTGRPLHEQYF

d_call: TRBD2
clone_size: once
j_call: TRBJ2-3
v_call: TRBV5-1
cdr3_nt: TGCGCCAGCAGCTTGGACGGGAGGGCTACAGATACGCAGTATTTT
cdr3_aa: CASSLDGRATDTQYF

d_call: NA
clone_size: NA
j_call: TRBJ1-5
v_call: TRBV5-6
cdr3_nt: TGTGCCAGCAGCTTGGGGGGAACAGGGCTGGGCAATCAGCCCCAGCATTTT
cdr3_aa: CASSLGGTGLGNQPQHF

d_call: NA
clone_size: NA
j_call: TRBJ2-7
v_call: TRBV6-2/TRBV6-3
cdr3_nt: TGTGCCAGCAGTCGACAGGAGGTCTTCTACGAGCAGTACTTC
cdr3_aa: CASSRQEVFYEQYF

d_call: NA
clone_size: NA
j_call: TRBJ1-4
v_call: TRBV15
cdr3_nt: TGTGCCACCAGCCCTCAGAAGGACAGTGAAAAACTGTTTTTT
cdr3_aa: CATSPQKDSEKLFF

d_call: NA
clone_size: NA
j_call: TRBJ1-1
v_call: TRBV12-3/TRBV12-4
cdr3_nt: TGTGCCAGCAGCCCCGGCCCTTTCACTGAAGCTTTCTTT
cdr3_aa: CASSPGPFTEAFF

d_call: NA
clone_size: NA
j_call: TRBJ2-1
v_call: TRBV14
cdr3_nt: TGTGCCAGCAGCCAAGGGACCCGTGAGCAGTTCTTC
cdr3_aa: CASSQGTREQFF

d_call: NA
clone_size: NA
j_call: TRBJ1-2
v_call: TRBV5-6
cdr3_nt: TGTGCCAGCAGCCAGGGACCCCGGAATTCTCACTATGGCTACACCTTC
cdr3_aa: CASSQGPRNSHYGYTF

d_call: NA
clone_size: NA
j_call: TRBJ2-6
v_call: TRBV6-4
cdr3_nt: TGTGCCAGCAGTGACTCCCCAGCCGGTACAGTCTCTGGGGCCAACGTCCTGACTTTC
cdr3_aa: CASSDSPAGTVSGANVLTF

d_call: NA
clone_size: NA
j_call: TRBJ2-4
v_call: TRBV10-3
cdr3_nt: TGTGCCATCAGTGACAGTGGGGGAAAAGACATTCAGTACTTC
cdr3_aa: CAISDSGGKDIQYF

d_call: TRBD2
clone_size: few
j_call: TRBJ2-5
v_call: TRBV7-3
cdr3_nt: TGTGCCAGCAGCTTCGGACTAGCGGGAGGAACCCAGTACTTC
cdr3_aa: CASSFGLAGGTQYF

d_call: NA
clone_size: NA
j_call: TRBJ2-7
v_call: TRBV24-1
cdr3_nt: TGTGCCACCAGTGCGGGCCCACTCTACGAGCAGTACTTC
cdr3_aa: CATSAGPLYEQYF

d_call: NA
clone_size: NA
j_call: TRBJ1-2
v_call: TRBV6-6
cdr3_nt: TGTGCCAGCAGTCACGACAGGAGCCCGGGAGGCTACACCTTC
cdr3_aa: CASSHDRSPGGYTF

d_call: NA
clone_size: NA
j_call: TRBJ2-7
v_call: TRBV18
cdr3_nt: TGTGCCAGCTCACCTCCCCAGGACTCCTACGAGCAGTACTTC
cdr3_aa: CASSPPQDSYEQYF

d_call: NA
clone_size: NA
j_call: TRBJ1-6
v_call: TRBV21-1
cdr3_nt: TGTGCCAGCAGCCTGGGACAGGACATTGGTAATTCACCCCTCCACTTT
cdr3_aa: CASSLGQDIGNSPLHF

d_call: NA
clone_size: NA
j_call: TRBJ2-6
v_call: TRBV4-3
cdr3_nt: TGCGCCAGCAGCCGCCAGTTCTCTGGGGCCAACGTCCTGACTTTC
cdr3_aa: CASSRQFSGANVLTF

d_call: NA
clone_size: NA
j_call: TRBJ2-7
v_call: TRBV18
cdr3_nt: TGTGCCAGCTCACCGCTGGACGGTCTGGAGCAGTACTTC
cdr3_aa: CASSPLDGLEQYF

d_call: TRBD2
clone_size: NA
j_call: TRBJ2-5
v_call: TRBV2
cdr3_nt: TGTGCCAGCTCAGGACTAGCGGGAGAGACCCAGTACTTC
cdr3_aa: CASSGLAGETQYF

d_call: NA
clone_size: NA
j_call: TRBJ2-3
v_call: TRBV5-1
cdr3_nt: TGCGCCAGCAGCCCAGGGGTCACAGATACGCAGTATTTT
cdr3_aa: CASSPGVTDTQYF

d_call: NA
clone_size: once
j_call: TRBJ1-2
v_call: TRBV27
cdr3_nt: TGTGCCAGCAGTTCATTAAGGGGACCTGGAGGTGGCTACACCTTC
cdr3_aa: CASSSLRGPGGGYTF

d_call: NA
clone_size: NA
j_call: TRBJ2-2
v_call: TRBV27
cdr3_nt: TGTGCCAGCAGTCCCGGGGAGCTGTTTTTT
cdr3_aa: CASSPGELFF

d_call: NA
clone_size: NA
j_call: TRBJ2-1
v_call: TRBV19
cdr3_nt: TGTGCCAGTAGTATAACGGGGGTGGGGTGGTATGAGCAGTTCTTC
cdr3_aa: CASSITGVGWYEQFF

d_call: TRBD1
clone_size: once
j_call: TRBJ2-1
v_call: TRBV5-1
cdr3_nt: TGCGCCAGCAGGGGAAACAGGGGTAGCTACAATGAGCAGTTCTTC
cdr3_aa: CASRGNRGSYNEQFF

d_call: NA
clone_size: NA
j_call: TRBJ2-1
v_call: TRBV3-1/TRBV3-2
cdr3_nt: TGTGCCAGCAGCCAAGGAGGTTACAATGAGCAGTTCTTC
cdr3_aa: CASSQGGYNEQFF

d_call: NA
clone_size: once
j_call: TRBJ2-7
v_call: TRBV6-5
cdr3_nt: TGTGCCAGCAGCCTAGGGGCGGCTCGGCAGTACTTC
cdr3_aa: CASSLGAARQYF